These 6 T cell receptor beta chains share one sample of origin, sequenced in a study of T-cell reconstitution after alpha-beta-depleted transplantation in children. Unique molecular identifiers tagged the TCRbeta library. A single record per CDR3 protein comes from TCRdb applying MiXCR to the PCR reads. Altogether over 550,000 distinct CDR3 sequences are present, 8% to 11% being singletons, with the ten largest covering about 4.3%. Sequenced material: PBMCs from the stem cell graft donor, taken from the stem cell graft. These receptors were taken from a human donor who donated a stem cell graft to a child with acute myeloid leukemia.

The J gene is TRBJ2-7, the V gene TRBV29-1; TRBD2 might be the D (5 bases). V lost 2 bases and J 2 bases, leaving 13 bases between the germline ends. The V gene's germline CDR1 is SQVTM and CDR2 ANQGSEA. This CDR3 is built from 14 residues. This chain's CDR3 is CSVERRAGAYEQYF. In DNA, the CDR3 is TGCAGCGTTGAAAGGCGGGCCGGAGCCTACGAGCAGTACTTC.

The chain links TRBV4-3 to TRBJ1-2, with 9 bases identical to TRBD1. The CDR3 contains 15 residues. From germline, CDR1 is LGHNA and CDR2 YSLEER. The J segment lost 4 bases and the V segment lost 4 bases, leaving 7 bases of the junction unmatched. The chain's CDR3 is CASSLRDRDIYGYTF. The CDR3 DNA is TGCGCCAGCAGCCTAAGGGACAGGGACATCTATGGCTACACCTTC.

This clonotype was seen a few times. The chain combines TRBV2 with TRBJ2-3; tentatively, D is TRBD2 (5 bases). The CDR3 spans 15 residues. Germline V gives CDR1 SNHLY, CDR2 FYNNEI. Trimming pared 6 bases from V and 3 bases from J, leaving 16 bases between. The CDR3 nucleotides are TGTGCCAGCAGAGTCCGTCTAGCCGGAACAGATACGCAGTATTTT. It specifies CASRVRLAGTDTQYF.

The V gene is TRBV20-1, the J gene TRBJ2-2; TRBD2 matches at 7 bases. The CDR3 sequence is 15 residues long. V shed 3 bases and J 4 bases; nucleotides not matched to a gene: 8. CDR1 is DFQATT, CDR2 SNEGSKA, per germline (reference sequence). CDR3 amino acids: CSASQGRAFTGELFF. DNA for the CDR3: TGCAGTGCTAGCCAAGGGAGGGCCTTCACCGGGGAGCTGTTTTTT.

This clonotype came up a few times. The chain joins TRBV4-3 to TRBJ2-3; 10 bases fit TRBD2. CDR3 length: 16 amino acids. Germline lookup yields CDR1 LGHNA and CDR2 YSLEER. After removal of 4 bases from V and 2 bases from J, the junction contained 6 bases not matched to a gene. The CDR3 nucleotides read TGCGCCAGCAGCCGGTCCCTAGCGGGGGCCACAGATACGCAGTATTTT. Its protein is CASSRSLAGATDTQYF.

Regarding this clonotype: A read error is possible here, since a much larger clone lies one base away. V gene TRBV6-1 combines with J gene TRBJ2-1; D could derive from TRBD1 or TRBD2 (5 bases each). Between the trimmed V and J ends, which lost 6 bases and 11 bases, there was a span of 17 bases. Germline CDR1 is MNHNS and CDR2 is SASEGT. The CDR3 has 13 amino acids. CDR3: CASRNTGTDKQFF. The DNA for the CDR3 is TGTGCCAGCAGGAATACGGGGACGGATAAGCAGTTCTTC.